This TCR beta chain originates from a study of shared clonotypes between healthy human individuals. As for the study in general: Every donor yielded three CD4 naive, three CD4 memory, two CD8 naive and one CD8 memory plate. General study points: As a rule, naive subsets had a larger estimated richness than memory subsets. Sharing across four donors was highest in naive CD4 (roughly 5%) and lowest in memory CD8 (around 0.4%).

Notes on this clone: Its antigen remains unidentified.

Donors were Caucasian adults residing in Nashville, Tennessee, USA. CDR1 and CDR2 (germline): SGHTA, FQGTGA. V was clipped by 0 bases and J by 1 base, with 9 bases between them. The CDR3 runs to 16 residues. The protocol was immunoSEQ multiplex PCR, while the TCRdb copy is restricted to in-frame clones and leaves out a portion. The repertoire includes approximately 2,300,000 clones, roughly 90% of them detected once, and approximately 0.4% sits in the top ten. This receptor was taken from a man aged 18 to 29 in good health. Some clones in this sample may be carry-over from other donors' samples. Sequences were obtained from naive CD4+ T cells from PBMCs. Subset noted: CD45RA+ positively selected. The V call is TRBV7-3, the J call TRBJ2-2; TRBD2 might be the D (5 bases). Here the CDR3 reads CASSLTGLKNTGELFF. The CDR3 DNA is TGTGCCAGCAGCTTAACCGGACTGAAGAACACCGGGGAGCTGTTTTTT.